These 28 T cell receptor beta chains came from one sample sequenced in a study of cytomegalovirus exposure and HLA in healthy donors. It was with 60 Vbeta and 13 Jbeta primers that the PCR ran. Generated by immunoSEQ multiplex PCR, the TCRdb table keeps only in-frame clones and is missing some. The table includes about 93,000 clones, roughly 78% detected once. Sequencing used PBMCs. These receptors came from a man aged 30 to 39 in good health and CMV-seronegative.

This clone appeared a few times. The rearrangement uses TRBV2 and TRBJ2-4; a weak D match, TRBD1 (6 bases). CDR1 SNHLY and CDR2 FYNNEI come from the germline V gene. The CDR3 has 16 amino acids. Trimming shortened V by 4 bases and J by 3 bases, and 16 bases separated the two germline ends. The CDR3 is CASSGGQKQDKNIQYF. CDR3 coding DNA: TGTGCCAGCAGTGGCGGACAGAAACAAGACAAAAACATTCAGTACTTC.

The chain carries TRBV25-1 and TRBJ1-3; D gene unclear. The CDR3 contains 12 residues. Trimming removed 3 bases from V and 6 bases from J, with 6 bases in between. The germline V gene encodes CDR1 MGHDK and CDR2 SYGVNS. The CDR3 reads CASSDLLNTIYF. The CDR3 bases are TGTGCCAGCAGTGATTTACTAAACACCATATATTTT.

This chain joins TRBV2 and TRBJ1-2; D perhaps matches TRBD1 (5 bases). The CDR3 has 13 residues. Deletions cut 8 bases from V and 4 bases from J, with 14 bases between. Germline CDR1 and CDR2: SNHLY and FYNNEI. CDR3 coding DNA: TGTGCCAGCCGGAAGCAGGGTGGCTATGGCTACACCTTC. It specifies CASRKQGGYGYTF.

This clone was observed a single time. This chain connects TRBV5-1 to TRBJ1-2; D may be TRBD1 (5 bases). The V and J ends lost 8 bases and 4 bases respectively, with 27 bases between them. Germline V gene lookup returns CDR1 SGHRS and CDR2 YFSETQ. The CDR3 covers 17 residues. CDR3 nucleotides: TGCGCCAGTTCGGGCCTCACTATACCGTTGGGGGGCTATGGCTACACCTTC. The encoded protein is CASSGLTIPLGGYGYTF.

The V call is TRBV5-5, the J call TRBJ1-5, with 9 positions matching TRBD1. Germline CDR1 reads SGHKS; CDR2 reads YYEKEE (reference sequence). CDR3 size: 15 residues. V lost 3 bases and J lost 6; bases outside the gene matches: 7. The CDR3 region is CASSWGTGNGQPQHF. The CDR3, as DNA: TGTGCCAGCAGCTGGGGGACAGGGAACGGTCAGCCCCAGCATTTT.

CDR3 in amino acids: CASSLPGTGISNQPQHF. The CDR3 DNA sequence: TGTGCCAGCAGCTTGCCCGGGACAGGGATTAGCAATCAGCCCCAGCATTTT. The chain joins TRBV7-2 to TRBJ1-5; 9 bases are shared with TRBD1. The germline gives CDR1 SGHTA, CDR2 FQGNSA. CDR3 length: 17 amino acids. After removal of 3 bases from V and 0 bases from J, the junction contained 6 bases not matched to a gene.

The V gene is TRBV25-1, the J gene TRBJ1-4; D not resolved. Germline-derived CDR1 and CDR2 are MGHDK and SYGVNS. CDR3 length: 13 amino acids. V lost 2 bases and J 4 bases, leaving 5 bases between the germline ends. This chain's CDR3 is CASSEELNEKLFF. CDR3 sequence (DNA): TGTGCCAGCAGTGAAGAGCTTAATGAAAAACTGTTTTTT.

This clone was detected only a few times. For the CDR3, the DNA is TGTGCCAGCAGGGGAGAGGACACTGAAGCTTTCTTT. Translating it yields CASRGEDTEAFF. This chain connects TRBV6-5 to TRBJ1-1; D not resolved. CDR3 length: 12 residues. The germline V gene encodes CDR1 MNHEY and CDR2 SVGAGI. The ends were cut back, 6 bases at V and 3 bases at J, with 8 bases in the middle.

The CDR3 DNA reads TGCAGCGTCCTCTCCTACAATGAGCAGTTCTTC. Amino acid sequence: CSVLSYNEQFF. The chain links TRBV29-1 to TRBJ2-1; D not certain. CDR3 length: 11 amino acids. The germline CDR1 and CDR2 sequences are SQVTM and ANQGSEA. V was cut by 6 bases and J by 0 bases, with 3 bases left in between.

The V and J genes are TRBV27 and TRBJ1-5; D remains unclear. CDR3 length: 13 residues. Between the trimmed V and J ends, which lost 3 bases and 4 bases, there was a span of 7 bases. Per germline, CDR1 MNHEY and CDR2 SMNVEV (reference sequence). In nucleotides, the CDR3 is TGTGCCAGCAGTTTCAAAGCTAATCAGCCCCAGCATTTT. The encoded protein is CASSFKANQPQHF.

The V gene is TRBV10-1, the J gene TRBJ2-5; possible D gene TRBD1, 5 bases. There are 12 residues in the CDR3. Germline V gives CDR1 WNHNN, CDR2 SYGVQD (reference sequence). V was cut by 3 bases and J by 13 bases, with 15 bases left in between. CDR3 region: CASSDPDSWGYF. DNA of the CDR3: TGCGCCAGCAGTGATCCAGACAGTTGGGGGTACTTC.

This sequence joins TRBV30 and TRBJ1-1, with 7 bases aligning to TRBD1. With V trimmed by 8 bases and J by 0 bases, 12 bases remained unmatched. Germline-derived CDR1 and CDR2 are GTSNPN and SVGIG (reference sequence). This CDR3 is built from 15 residues. For the CDR3, the DNA is TGTGCCCTGACTCGGGGACAGCTCATGAACACTGAAGCTTTCTTT. Translated: CALTRGQLMNTEAFF.

The V call is TRBV6-6, the J call TRBJ2-7; TRBD1 matches at 7 bases. Germline CDR1 is MNHNY and CDR2 is SVGAGI (reference sequence). V was pared by 5 bases and J by 3 bases, with 10 bases of the junction left unmatched. This CDR3 has 15 residues. Here the CDR3 reads CASSQTWDSSYEQYF. The CDR3, as DNA: TGTGCCAGCAGTCAAACTTGGGACAGTAGCTACGAGCAGTACTTC.

This chain uses TRBV4-2 with TRBJ1-2; TRBD1 matches 8 bases. The CDR3 totals 15 residues. CDR1 and CDR2 from the germline V gene are LGHNA and YNFKEQ. V gave up 0 bases and J gave up 8 bases; unmatched junction bases: 8. CDR3 protein: CASSQDLQGARGYTF. The CDR3, as DNA: TGTGCCAGCAGCCAAGATTTGCAGGGGGCGAGAGGCTACACCTTC.

This clone was counted only a few times. V and J are TRBV5-1 and TRBJ1-6, with TRBD1 identical over 10 bases. CDR1 is SGHRS and CDR2 is YFSETQ in the germline V gene. The CDR3 contains 15 residues. The J segment lost 7 bases and the V segment lost 4 bases, leaving 5 bases of the junction unmatched. Here the CDR3 DNA reads TGCGCCAGCAGCCGGGACAGGGGAAGGAATTCACCCCTCCACTTT. Residues: CASSRDRGRNSPLHF.

This chain links TRBV5-4 with TRBJ1-1; D possibly corresponds to TRBD1 (5 bases). Germline V gene lookup returns CDR1 SGHNT and CDR2 YYREEE (reference sequence). The V end lost 3 bases, the J end lost 2 bases, and 11 bases lay between the germline ends. The CDR3 spans 14 residues. CDR3 sequence: CASSSMGQNTEAFF. The CDR3 DNA reads TGTGCCAGCAGCTCTATGGGGCAAAACACTGAAGCTTTCTTT.

The CDR3 DNA follows: TGTGCCAGTAGTTCATGGGGGGGTTTCGAGCAGTACTTC. Protein: CASSSWGGFEQYF. The V and J genes are TRBV19 and TRBJ2-7; 7 bases fit TRBD2. Germline-derived CDR1 and CDR2 are LNHDA and SQIVND (reference sequence). V dropped 5 bases and J dropped 6; count of bases not matched to a gene: 7. The CDR3 spans 13 residues.

The chain carries TRBV2 and TRBJ1-6; perhaps TRBD1 as D (5 bases). V was shortened by 8 bases and J by 9 bases, with 23 bases between the two germline ends. Germline V gives CDR1 SNHLY, CDR2 FYNNEI. The length of the CDR3 is 16 residues. Here the CDR3 DNA reads TGTGCCAGCCACACCGGCGGGGGTGACGGGGGTTCACCCCTCCACTTT. Protein product: CASHTGGGDGGSPLHF.

The rearrangement links TRBV4-1 to TRBJ2-3; 9 bases are a match to TRBD2. Unmatched junction bases numbered 6, after V lost 0 bases and J lost 5 bases. The CDR3 consists of 16 residues. Germline CDR1 MGHRA, CDR2 YSYEKL. The CDR3 region has the DNA TGCGCCAGCAGCCAAGAGGCGGCGGGGGGGGGAGATACGCAGTATTTT. Translating gives CASSQEAAGGGDTQYF.

The chain recombines TRBV13 with TRBJ1-2; 7 bases agree with TRBD1. Germline CDR1 and CDR2: PRHDT and FYEKMQ (reference sequence). After removal of 5 bases from V and 4 bases from J, the junction contained 4 bases not matched to a gene. CDR3 length: 13 residues. In DNA, the CDR3 is TGTGCCAGCAGCCGCGGGACAGCCTATGGCTACACCTTC. Protein product: CASSRGTAYGYTF.

The V call is TRBV7-6, the J call TRBJ2-1; 7 bases line up with TRBD2. The CDR3 sequence is 17 residues long. CDR1 is SGHVS, CDR2 FNYEAQ, per germline. Unmatched junction bases numbered 6, after V lost 1 base and J lost 0 bases. CDR3 in amino acids: CASSLEPSGSSYNEQFF. In DNA, the CDR3 is TGTGCCAGCAGCTTAGAGCCTAGCGGCAGCTCCTACAATGAGCAGTTCTTC.

The rearrangement joins TRBV5-4 to TRBJ2-5, with D maybe TRBD1 (7 bases). The J call is uncertain, as TRBJ2-7 better fits the DNA end. Per the germline V gene, CDR1 is SGHNT and CDR2 is YYREEE (reference sequence). CDR3 length equals 12 residues. The CDR3 loop reads CATRGQNYEQYF. Here the CDR3 DNA reads TGTGCCACGCGGGGACAGAACTACGAGCAGTACTTC.

In DNA form, the CDR3 reads TGTGCCAGCAGTTGGACAGGAGCTTACGAGCAGTACTTC. The encoded protein is CASSWTGAYEQYF. The chain links TRBV28 to TRBJ2-7, with TRBD1 matching 7 bases. From germline, CDR1 is MDHEN and CDR2 SYDVKM. This CDR3 is 13 amino acids long. V shed 4 bases and J 4 bases; nucleotides not matched to a gene: 4.

This clone was counted a few times. The V call is TRBV2, the J call TRBJ2-5; 9 positions match TRBD2. This CDR3 spans 13 amino acids. The germline V gene encodes CDR1 SNHLY and CDR2 FYNNEI. The CDR3 protein is CATPSGTQETQYF. The CDR3, as DNA: TGTGCAACACCTAGCGGGACTCAAGAGACCCAGTACTTC.

This clone came up a few times. This chain uses TRBV5-1 with TRBJ2-1; 7 bases line up with TRBD1. Germline loops: CDR1 SGHRS, CDR2 YFSETQ. The ends lost 1 base at V and 4 bases at J; junction bases unmatched: 8. This CDR3 has 16 amino acids. The CDR3 here is CASSLIRGQNYNEQFF. The CDR3 DNA sequence: TGCGCCAGCAGCTTGATTAGGGGACAGAATTACAATGAGCAGTTCTTC.

The J gene is TRBJ1-1, the V gene TRBV30; maybe TRBD1 (6 bases). This CDR3 is 14 amino acids long. Trimming removed 4 bases from V and 3 bases from J, with 15 bases in between. Germline V lookup: CDR1 GTSNPN, CDR2 SVGIG (reference sequence). The DNA of the CDR3 is TGTGCCTGGACTCCGGGGGGCTGGGACACTGAAGCTTTCTTT. Translating gives CAWTPGGWDTEAFF.

The chain joins TRBV6-6 to TRBJ2-5; D call uncertain. The V end lost 2 bases, the J end lost 4 bases, and 14 bases lay between the germline ends. The CDR3 is 15 residues long. Germline lookup yields CDR1 MNHNY and CDR2 SVGAGI (reference sequence). CDR3 sequence (DNA): TGTGCCAGCAGTTACGCCGGTCTCTCGGGAGAGACCCAGTACTTC. Translating gives CASSYAGLSGETQYF.

The chain carries TRBV2 and TRBJ1-1; 7 bases agree with TRBD1. The length of the CDR3 is 17 residues. Germline CDR1 and CDR2: SNHLY and FYNNEI. The J segment lost 0 bases and the V segment lost 2 bases, leaving 9 bases of the junction unmatched. Here the CDR3 DNA reads TGTGCCAGCAGTGAACCATACAGGGGCGGAATGAACACTGAAGCTTTCTTT. It is translated as CASSEPYRGGMNTEAFF.